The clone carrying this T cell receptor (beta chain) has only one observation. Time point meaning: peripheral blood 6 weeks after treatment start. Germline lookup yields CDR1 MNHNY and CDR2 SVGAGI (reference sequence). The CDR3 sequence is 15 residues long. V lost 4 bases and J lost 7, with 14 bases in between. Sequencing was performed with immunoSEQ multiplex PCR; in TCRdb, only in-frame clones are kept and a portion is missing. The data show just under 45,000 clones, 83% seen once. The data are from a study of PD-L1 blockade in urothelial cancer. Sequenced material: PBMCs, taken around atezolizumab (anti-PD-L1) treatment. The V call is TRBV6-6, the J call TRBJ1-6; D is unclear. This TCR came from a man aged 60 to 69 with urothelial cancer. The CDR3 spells CASSLASATNSPLHF. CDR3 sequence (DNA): TGTGCCAGCAGTTTAGCCTCGGCGACCAATTCACCCCTCCACTTT.